Sequencing of this T cell receptor (beta chain) was carried out in a study of early T cells in non-severe SARS-CoV-2 infection. Study-wide context: Sequencing of unsorted whole blood was done on bulk RNA, leaving chains unpaired.

The length of the CDR3 is 14 residues. The V gene's germline CDR1 is LGHDT and CDR2 YNNKEL (reference sequence). Remarks on this clonotype: Its antigen is unknown. One base away lies a much larger clone, so this may be a sequencing read error.

Study-level points and caveats: VDJdb-based matching was biased toward anti-spike CD8 responses and missed private and CD4 specificities.

Unique molecular identifiers were attached to individual cDNA molecules. TCRdb recomputed calls from the 5' RACE reads with MiXCR, one row per CDR3 protein. Of about 67,000 distinct CDR3 sequences in the sample, 9.5% to 13% were seen once. The sequencing sample was made of whole blood. This TCR came from an adult who was a healthcare worker with PCR-confirmed SARS-CoV-2 infection or an uninfected control (not recorded which). The chain is built from TRBV3-1 and TRBJ2-1; D is perhaps TRBD2 (5 bases). CDR3 nucleotides: TGTGCCAACAGCCAAGGAGCGGTGTTCAATGAGCAGTTCTTC. Protein product: CANSQGAVFNEQFF.